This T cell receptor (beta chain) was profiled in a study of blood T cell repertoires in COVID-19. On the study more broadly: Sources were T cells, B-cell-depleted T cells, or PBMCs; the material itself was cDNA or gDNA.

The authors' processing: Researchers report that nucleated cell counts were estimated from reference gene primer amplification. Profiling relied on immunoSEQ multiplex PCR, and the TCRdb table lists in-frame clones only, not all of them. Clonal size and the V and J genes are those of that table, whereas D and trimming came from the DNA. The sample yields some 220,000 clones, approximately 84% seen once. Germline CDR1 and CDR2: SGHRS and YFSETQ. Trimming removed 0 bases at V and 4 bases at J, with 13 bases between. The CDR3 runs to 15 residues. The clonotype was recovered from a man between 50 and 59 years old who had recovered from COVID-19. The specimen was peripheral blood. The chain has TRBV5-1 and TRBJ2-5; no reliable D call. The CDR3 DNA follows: TGCGCCAGCAGCTTGGCCAGACAAGGTCGAGAGACCCAGTACTTC. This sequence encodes CASSLARQGRETQYF.